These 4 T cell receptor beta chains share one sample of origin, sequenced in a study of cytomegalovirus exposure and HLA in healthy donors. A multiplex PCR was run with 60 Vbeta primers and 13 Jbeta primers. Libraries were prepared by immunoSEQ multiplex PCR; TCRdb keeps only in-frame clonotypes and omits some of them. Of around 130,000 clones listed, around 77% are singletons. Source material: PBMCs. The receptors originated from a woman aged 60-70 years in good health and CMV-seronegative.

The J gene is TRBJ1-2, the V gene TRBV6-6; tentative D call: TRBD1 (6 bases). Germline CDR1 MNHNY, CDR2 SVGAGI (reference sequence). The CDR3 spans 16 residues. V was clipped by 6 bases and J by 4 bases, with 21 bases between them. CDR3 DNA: TGTGCCAGCAGACTGGACAGTCGTCCACAGTCCTATGGCTACACCTTC. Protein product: CASRLDSRPQSYGYTF.

The DNA of the CDR3 is TGCAGCGTTGAAGTACAGGGGAAGGTCCACGAGCAGTACTTC. This encodes CSVEVQGKVHEQYF. V usage is TRBV29-1 and J usage is TRBJ2-7, with 7 bases identical to TRBD1. With 1 base clipped from V and 5 bases from J, the junction kept 8 bases outside the gene matches. The germline V gene encodes CDR1 SQVTM and CDR2 ANQGSEA. The CDR3 totals 14 residues.

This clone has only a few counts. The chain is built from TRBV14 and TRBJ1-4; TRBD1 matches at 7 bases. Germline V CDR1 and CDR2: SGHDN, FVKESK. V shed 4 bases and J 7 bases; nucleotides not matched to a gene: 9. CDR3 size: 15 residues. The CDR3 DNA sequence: TGTGCCAGCAGCCTGGGACAGCCCGTCGGTGAAAAACTGTTTTTT. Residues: CASSLGQPVGEKLFF.

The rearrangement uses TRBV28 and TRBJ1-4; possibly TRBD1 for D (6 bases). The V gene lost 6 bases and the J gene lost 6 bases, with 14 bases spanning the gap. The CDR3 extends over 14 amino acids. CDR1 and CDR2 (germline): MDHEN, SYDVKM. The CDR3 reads CASRGARTDEKLFF. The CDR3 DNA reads TGTGCCAGCAGGGGGGCCAGGACTGATGAAAAACTGTTTTTT.